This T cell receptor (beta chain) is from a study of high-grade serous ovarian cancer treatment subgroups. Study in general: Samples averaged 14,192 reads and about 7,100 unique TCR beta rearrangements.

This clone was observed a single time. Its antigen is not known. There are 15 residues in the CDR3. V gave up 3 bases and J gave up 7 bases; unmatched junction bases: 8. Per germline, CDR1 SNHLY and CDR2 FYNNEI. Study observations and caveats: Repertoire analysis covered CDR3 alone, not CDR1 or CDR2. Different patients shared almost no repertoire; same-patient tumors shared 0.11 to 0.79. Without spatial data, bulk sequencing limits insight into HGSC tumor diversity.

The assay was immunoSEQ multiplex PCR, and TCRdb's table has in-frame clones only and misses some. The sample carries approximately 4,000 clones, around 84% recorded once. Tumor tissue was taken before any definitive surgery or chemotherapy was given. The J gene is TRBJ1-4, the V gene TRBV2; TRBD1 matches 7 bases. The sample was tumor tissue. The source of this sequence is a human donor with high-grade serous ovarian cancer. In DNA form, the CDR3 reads TGTGCCAGCAGTGACCGGGGGACAGAGGTTGAAAAACTGTTTTTT. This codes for CASSDRGTEVEKLFF.